This TCR beta chain was obtained from a study of regulatory T cells in long-lasting Graves disease. Time point indicated: persistent/refractory GD, antithyroid drugs over 5 years with positive TRAb. The TCR library was made from RNA that had been extracted from PBMCs in TRIzol. This CDR3 is 14 amino acids long. CDR1 is MNHEY, CDR2 SVGAGI, per germline. V was trimmed by 1 base and J by 11 bases, leaving 15 bases between them. This clonotype occurred a few times. Arm-PCR of CDR3 regions and iRepertoire HTBI primers were the basis on which TCR beta libraries were built. TCRdb redid the calling of the multiplex PCR reads with MiXCR, one entry per CDR3 protein. Of around 400,000 distinct CDR3 sequences in the sample, 20% to 25% are singletons; the top ten hold roughly 28%.

This clonotype originated in a female donor with Graves disease. Here the sequenced sample was peripheral blood mononuclear cells (PBMCs), taken when the disease was refractory, from a patient treated with antithyroid drugs. The V gene is TRBV6-5, the J gene TRBJ1-5; D possibly corresponds to TRBD1 (6 bases). The CDR3 DNA reads TGTGCCAGCAGTTACTGGGGGGGCGATGAAGCCCAGCATTTT. It specifies CASSYWGGDEAQHF.